These 24 T cell receptor beta chains share one sample of origin, sequenced in a study of OX40 agonist ivuxolimab in advanced cancers. Profiling relied on immunoSEQ multiplex PCR, and the TCRdb table lists in-frame clones only, not all of them. This sample has some 74,000 clones, with more than 75% found just once. Sequenced material: CD4+ or CD8+ T cells sorted from blood, taken in a trial of the OX40 agonist ivuxolimab. The receptors here all came from an adult with an advanced solid tumor such as melanoma, head and neck, liver or kidney cancer.

V usage is TRBV28 and J usage is TRBJ2-1; 9 positions agree with TRBD2. The V and J ends lost 11 bases and 1 base, in that order; junction bases with no gene match: 6. There are 14 residues in the CDR3. CDR1 is MDHEN and CDR2 is SYDVKM in the germline V gene. CDR3 sequence: CALDAGGSYNEQFF. CDR3 DNA: TGTGCCCTCGATGCGGGAGGGTCCTACAATGAGCAGTTCTTC.

This clone is a singleton in its sample. The chain employs TRBV10-1 and TRBJ1-2; 7 nucleotides agree with TRBD1. J was trimmed by 2 bases and V by 2 bases; bases with no gene match: 29. Per germline, CDR1 WNHNN and CDR2 SYGVQD (reference sequence). The CDR3 is 23 amino acids. CDR3 nucleotides: TGCGCCAGCAGTGAGGACAGGGAATTCTTATTGTCGGTTAAGCGGAGTCCAAACTATGGCTACACCTTC. Protein: CASSEDREFLLSVKRSPNYGYTF.

CDR3: CASSLGLTGRRAEKLFF. DNA for the CDR3: TGTGCCAGCAGTTTAGGCTTGACAGGAAGGCGGGCGGAAAAACTGTTTTTT. The rearrangement uses TRBV28 and TRBJ1-4; tentative D call: TRBD1 (6 bases). Germline lookup yields CDR1 MDHEN and CDR2 SYDVKM. Deletions cut 2 bases from V and 8 bases from J, with 21 bases between. CDR3 length: 17 residues. The whole variable domain, filled in from reference TRBV28 and TRBJ1-4, reads DVKVTQSSRYLVKRTGEKVFLECVQDMDHENMFWYRQDPGLGLRLIYFSYDVKMKEKGDIPEGYSVSREKKERFSLILESASTNQTSMYLCASSLGLTGRRAEKLFFGSGTQLSVL.

The chain carries TRBV6-6 and TRBJ2-1; weak D call: TRBD1 (5 bases). Germline V gives CDR1 MNHNY, CDR2 SVGAGI (reference sequence). Trimming pared 6 bases from V and 4 bases from J, leaving 10 bases between. This CDR3 is built from 13 residues. This CDR3 reads CASRLDRYNEQFF. The CDR3 DNA reads as TGTGCCAGCAGATTAGACAGATACAATGAGCAGTTCTTC.

This rearrangement joins TRBV9 to TRBJ2-7; D possibly corresponds to TRBD1 (6 bases). The CDR3 loop spans 17 amino acids. Trimming took 4 bases from V and 0 from J, leaving 20 bases between them. Germline V gene data show CDR1 as SGDLS and CDR2 as YYNGEE. CDR3 loop: CASSKDSQGLGSYEQYF. The DNA of the CDR3 is TGTGCCAGCAGCAAGGACAGCCAGGGGTTAGGCTCCTACGAGCAGTACTTC. The full variable domain, with the rest looked up from reference TRBV9 and TRBJ2-7, is DSGVTQTPKHLITATGQRVTLRCSPRSGDLSVYWYQQSLDQGLQFLIQYYNGEERAKGNILERFSAQQFPDLHSELNLSSLELGDSALYFCASSKDSQGLGSYEQYFGPGTRLTVT.

The chain has TRBV7-2 and TRBJ2-3, with D maybe TRBD2 (6 bases). V shed 3 bases and J shed 4 bases, with 14 bases lying between them. Germline values: CDR1 SGHTA, CDR2 FQGNSA. The CDR3 contains 15 residues. The CDR3 here is CASSFGRKLSDTQYF. The CDR3 coding sequence is TGTGCCAGCAGCTTCGGGAGAAAGTTATCAGATACGCAGTATTTT.

The chain employs TRBV7-8 and TRBJ2-5; D unclear. V dropped 1 base and J dropped 6 bases, with 6 bases sitting between them. The CDR3 loop spans 12 amino acids. In germline, CDR1 is SGHVS, CDR2 FQNEAQ. In nucleotides, the CDR3 is TGTGCCAGCAGCTTAGAGACGCAGACCCAGTACTTC. This encodes CASSLETQTQYF.

This rearrangement joins TRBV7-2 to TRBJ2-1; TRBD2 is a possible D gene (6 bases). Trimming shortened V by 3 bases and J by 6 bases, and 18 bases separated the two germline ends. Germline assignment: CDR1 SGHTA and CDR2 FQGNSA. The CDR3 is 16 amino acids. CDR3 bases: TGTGCCAGCAGCTTCGATGCGGGACCCCCTGGCAATGAGCAGTTCTTC. This translates into CASSFDAGPPGNEQFF.

This chain connects TRBV6-5 to TRBJ1-2; D possibly corresponds to TRBD1 (6 bases). Germline-derived CDR1 and CDR2 are MNHEY and SVGAGI. With 5 bases removed from V and 4 bases from J, the gap between germline ends came to 14 bases. The length of the CDR3 is 14 residues. CDR3 in DNA: TGTGCCAGCAGTGTCTACAGGGAGGGCTATGGCTACACCTTC. Translating it yields CASSVYREGYGYTF.

The chain couples TRBV5-1 to TRBJ2-5; 9 bases fit TRBD1. Germline loops: CDR1 SGHRS, CDR2 YFSETQ. This CDR3 spans 14 amino acids. The V gene end was trimmed by 4 bases and the J gene end by 4 bases; junction bases not matched to a gene: 5. The DNA for the CDR3 is TGCGCCAGCAGCAATCTGGGACAGGGAGAGACCCAGTACTTC. Translated, it gives CASSNLGQGETQYF.

This chain links TRBV30 with TRBJ2-5; possibly TRBD2 for D (6 bases). The CDR3 is 14 amino acids. Germline loops: CDR1 GTSNPN, CDR2 SVGIG (reference sequence). The V end lost 2 bases, the J end lost 5 bases, and 15 bases lay between the germline ends. The CDR3 protein is CAWSYPTRSETQYF. The CDR3 nucleotides are TGTGCCTGGAGTTACCCGACTAGGTCGGAGACCCAGTACTTC.

Concerning this clone: The junction shows a germline mismatch at one end, possibly a read error. Here the CDR3 reads CASSPGGGQGNTETFF. The CDR3 DNA is TGTGCCAGCTCACCCGGGGGCGGGCAGGGGAACACTGAAACTTTCTTT. The genes are TRBV18 and TRBJ1-1; D is possibly TRBD1 (6 bases). The CDR3 spans 16 residues. Per the germline V gene, CDR1 is KGHSH and CDR2 is LQKENI.

V gene TRBV14 combines with J gene TRBJ1-2; TRBD1 might be the D (6 bases). Germline V gene sequence: CDR1 SGHDN, CDR2 FVKESK. This CDR3 has 13 residues. The germline V and J ends were trimmed by 6 bases and 4 bases, with 12 bases remaining between them. CDR3 amino acids: CASRQTGSYGYTF. DNA of the CDR3: TGTGCCAGCAGGCAAACAGGGAGCTATGGCTACACCTTC.

The V and J genes are TRBV6-6 and TRBJ1-3; a possible D gene is TRBD1 (5 bases). V lost 4 bases and J lost 14, with 12 bases in between. Looked up from germline, CDR1 is MNHNY and CDR2 is SVGAGI (reference sequence). The CDR3 consists of 11 residues. CDR3 residues: CASSLMGTVYF. The DNA for the CDR3 is TGTGCCAGCAGTTTAATGGGGACCGTATATTTT.

In this sample, this clone turned up once. The gene calls are TRBV28 and TRBJ1-4; TRBD1 is a possible D gene (5 bases). The V gene's germline CDR1 is MDHEN and CDR2 SYDVKM. V lost 6 bases, J lost 6 bases, and 17 bases lay in between. This CDR3 region has 15 residues. The CDR3 DNA reads as TGTGCCAGCAGCATCGGTGGGGCGAGCGATGAAAAACTGTTTTTT. It translates to CASSIGGASDEKLFF.

CDR3 in amino acids: CASSPLTTSTYEQYF. The CDR3 region has the DNA TGTGCCAGCTCACCACTTACGACTAGCACTTACGAGCAGTACTTC. The V call is TRBV18, the J call TRBJ2-7; 7 bases align to TRBD2. CDR1 is KGHSH and CDR2 is LQKENI in the germline V gene. Losses at the gene ends were 1 base for V and 4 bases for J; bases not matched to a gene: 7. This CDR3 region has 15 residues.

The V gene is TRBV7-2, the J gene TRBJ2-1; the D gene is possibly TRBD2 (5 bases). V lost 0 bases and J 4 bases, leaving 13 bases between the germline ends. The CDR3 has 16 residues. In germline, CDR1 is SGHTA, CDR2 FQGNSA. The DNA of the CDR3 is TGTGCCAGCAGCTTAGCAGACTACCCCGATTACAATGAGCAGTTCTTC. As protein: CASSLADYPDYNEQFF.

The chain uses TRBV18 and TRBJ2-1, with 11 bases matching TRBD2. CDR1 and CDR2 from the germline V gene are KGHSH and LQKENI. V lost 4 bases to trimming and J lost 10 bases; unmatched junction nucleotides: 6. There are 14 residues in the CDR3. The CDR3 here is CASSLTSGVLEQFF. DNA for the CDR3: TGTGCCAGCTCACTGACTAGCGGGGTCCTGGAGCAGTTCTTC.

This clone was detected only once. V is TRBV5-1 and J is TRBJ1-2; no clear D. The CDR3 extends over 13 amino acids. Germline loops: CDR1 SGHRS, CDR2 YFSETQ. V lost 0 bases and J 3 bases, leaving 6 bases between the germline ends. CDR3 in DNA: TGCGCCAGCAGCTTGGATAGGGACTATGGCTACACCTTC. Translation: CASSLDRDYGYTF.

The chain has TRBV19 and TRBJ1-3; D is unclear. The germline V gene encodes CDR1 LNHDA and CDR2 SQIVND (reference sequence). Trimming left V 5 bases short and J 3 bases short, with 14 bases between. This CDR3 is 15 amino acids long. CDR3 amino acids: CASSLPANGGNTIYF. The DNA of the CDR3 is TGTGCCAGTAGTCTACCCGCCAATGGTGGAAACACCATATATTTT. The full variable domain, rest sourced from reference TRBV19 and TRBJ1-3, is DGGITQSPKYLFRKEGQNVTLSCEQNLNHDAMYWYRQDPGQGLRLIYYSQIVNDFQKGDIAEGYSVSREKKESFPLTVTSAQKNPTAFYLCASSLPANGGNTIYFGEGSWLTVV.

Remarks on this clone: At one end the junction does not follow the germline gene, possibly because of a read error. The chain has TRBV7-7 and TRBJ2-7, with 11 bases that match TRBD2. The CDR3 is made up of 16 amino acids. Germline V gene sequence: CDR1 SSHAT, CDR2 FNYEAQ (reference sequence). CDR3 nucleotides: TGTGCTAGCAGCCCCCGGGGACTAGCGGACGATTCTGCGCAGTACTTC. It translates to CASSPRGLADDSAQYF.

The rearrangement uses TRBV5-1 and TRBJ2-7; D is undetermined. V shed 5 bases and J shed 0 bases, with 15 bases lying between them. The CDR3 has 15 residues. CDR1 is SGHRS and CDR2 is YFSETQ in the germline V gene. The CDR3 nucleotides are TGCGCCAGCAGTAGGAGTAGTGGACCCTCCTACGAGCAGTACTTC. Translating it yields CASSRSSGPSYEQYF.

This clone turned up a few times. J is TRBJ2-7 and V is TRBV7-3, with TRBD1 identical over 7 bases. Germline CDR1 reads SGHTA; CDR2 reads FQGTGA. The CDR3 loop spans 15 amino acids. V gave up 4 bases and J gave up 1 base; unmatched junction bases: 7. Written as DNA, the CDR3 is TGTGCCAGCAGCTACTGGGACAGAGAATCCTACGAGCAGTACTTC. Translated: CASSYWDRESYEQYF.

CDR3 coding DNA: TGTGCCAGCAGTGAAAACCAGGGGACAGGAGGGGAAAAACTGTTTTTT. Translating gives CASSENQGTGGEKLFF. The rearrangement joins TRBV2 to TRBJ1-4, with TRBD1 matching 8 bases. V dropped 2 bases and J dropped 8; count of bases not matched to a gene: 10. Germline assignment: CDR1 SNHLY and CDR2 FYNNEI. There are 16 residues in the CDR3. Combining the CDR3 with reference TRBV2 and TRBJ1-4 gives the whole variable domain EPEVTQTPSHQVTQMGQEVILRCVPISNHLYFYWYRQILGQKVEFLVSFYNNEISEKSEIFDDQFSVERPDGSNFTLKIRSTKLEDSAMYFCASSENQGTGGEKLFFGSGTQLSVL.